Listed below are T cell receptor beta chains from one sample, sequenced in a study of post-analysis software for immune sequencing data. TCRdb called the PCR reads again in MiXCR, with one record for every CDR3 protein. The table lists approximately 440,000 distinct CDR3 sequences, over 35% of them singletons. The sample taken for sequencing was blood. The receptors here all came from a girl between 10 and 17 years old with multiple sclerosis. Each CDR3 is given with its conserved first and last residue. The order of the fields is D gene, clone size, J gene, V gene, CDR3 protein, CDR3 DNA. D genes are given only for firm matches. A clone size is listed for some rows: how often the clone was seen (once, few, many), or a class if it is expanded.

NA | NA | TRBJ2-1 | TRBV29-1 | CSASEANHNEQFF | TGCAGCGCCTCTGAGGCGAACCACAATGAGCAGTTCTTC
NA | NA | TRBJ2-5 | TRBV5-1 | CASGAGHETQYF | TGCGCCAGCGGGGCAGGACATGAGACCCAGTACTTC
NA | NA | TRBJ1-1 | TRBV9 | CASSVRGYTEAFF | TGTGCCAGCAGCGTAAGAGGGTACACTGAAGCTTTCTTT
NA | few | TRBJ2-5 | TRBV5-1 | CASSLDEGPETQYF | TGCGCCAGCAGCTTGGATGAGGGGCCCGAGACCCAGTACTTC
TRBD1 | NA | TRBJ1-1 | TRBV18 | CASSPRTGGETEAFF | TGTGCCAGCTCACCTCGGACAGGGGGGGAAACTGAAGCTTTCTTT
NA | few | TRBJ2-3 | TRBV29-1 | CSVERASPDTQYF | TGCAGCGTTGAGAGGGCTAGCCCAGATACGCAGTATTTT
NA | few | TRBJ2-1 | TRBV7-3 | CASSLSGTHNEQFF | TGTGCCAGCAGCTTAAGCGGGACCCACAATGAGCAGTTCTTC
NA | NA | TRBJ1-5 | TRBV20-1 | CSARGGSDQPQHF | TGCAGTGCTAGGGGGGGTTCGGATCAGCCCCAGCATTTT
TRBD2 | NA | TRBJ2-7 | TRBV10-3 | CAISTGLAGVSYEQYF | TGTGCCATCAGTACGGGACTAGCGGGAGTCTCCTACGAGCAGTACTTC
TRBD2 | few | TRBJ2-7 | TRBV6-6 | CASSLKGLAETYEQYF | TGTGCCAGCAGTCTCAAAGGACTAGCGGAGACCTACGAGCAGTACTTC
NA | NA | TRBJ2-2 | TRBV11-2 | CASSSGAPNTGELFF | TGTGCCAGCAGTTCCGGCGCGCCCAACACCGGGGAGCTGTTTTTT
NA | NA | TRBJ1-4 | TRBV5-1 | CASSLQGELEKLFF | TGCGCCAGCAGCTTACAGGGAGAATTGGAAAAACTGTTTTTT
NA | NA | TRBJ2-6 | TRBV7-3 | CASSLSSPGANVLTF | TGTGCCAGCAGCTTAAGTTCACCTGGGGCCAACGTCCTGACTTTC
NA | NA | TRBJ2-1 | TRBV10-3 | CAISDDYNEQFF | TGTGCCATCAGTGACGATTACAATGAGCAGTTCTTC
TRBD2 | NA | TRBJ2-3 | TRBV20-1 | CSAANPGLAGGPSTDTQYF | TGCAGTGCCGCTAATCCGGGACTAGCGGGAGGGCCCTCCACAGATACGCAGTATTTT
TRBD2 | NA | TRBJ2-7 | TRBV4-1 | CASSPGLSGRSRSEQYF | TGCGCCAGCAGCCCAGGTCTTAGCGGGAGATCTCGGTCCGAGCAGTACTTC
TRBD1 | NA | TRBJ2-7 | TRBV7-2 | CASNAGTVRYEQYF | TGTGCCAGCAACGCCGGGACAGTGCGCTACGAGCAGTACTTC
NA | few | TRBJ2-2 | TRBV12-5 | CASGPGNTGELFF | TGTGCTAGTGGTCCGGGGAACACCGGGGAGCTGTTTTTT
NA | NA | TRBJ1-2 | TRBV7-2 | CASSLGTGRNYGYTF | TGTGCCAGCAGCTTAGGTACAGGTCGGAACTATGGCTACACCTTC
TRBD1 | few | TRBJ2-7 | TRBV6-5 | CASSYLRTGLPNEQYF | TGTGCCAGCAGTTACTTAAGGACAGGGTTACCCAACGAGCAGTACTTC
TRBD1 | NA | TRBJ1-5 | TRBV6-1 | CASTEGQLNQPQHF | TGTGCCAGCACAGAGGGACAGCTCAATCAGCCCCAGCATTTT
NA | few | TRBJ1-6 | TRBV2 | CASRGSGSPLHF | TGTGCCAGCAGGGGGTCAGGCTCACCCCTCCACTTT
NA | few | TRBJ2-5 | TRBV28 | CASSFWQGLQETQYF | TGTGCCAGCAGTTTTTGGCAGGGCCTCCAAGAGACCCAGTACTTC
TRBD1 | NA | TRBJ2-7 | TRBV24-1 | CATSDPADRDSYEQYF | TGTGCCACCAGTGATCCTGCGGACAGGGACTCCTACGAGCAGTACTTC
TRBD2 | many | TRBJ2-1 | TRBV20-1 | CSARERAGGLNSYNEQFF | TGCAGTGCTAGAGAGCGAGCGGGAGGGTTGAACTCCTACAATGAGCAGTTCTTC
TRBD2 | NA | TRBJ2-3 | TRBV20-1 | CIPPALAGGVSADTQYF | TGCATCCCCCCGGCCCTAGCGGGAGGGGTCTCCGCAGATACGCAGTATTTT
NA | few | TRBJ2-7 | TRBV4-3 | CASSYGLTYEQYF | TGCGCCAGCAGCTACGGACTGACCTACGAGCAGTACTTC
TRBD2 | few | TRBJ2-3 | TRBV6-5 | CASSYRVEGGTSGTDTQYF | TGTGCCAGCAGTTATCGGGTGGAGGGAGGGACTAGCGGCACAGATACGCAGTATTTT
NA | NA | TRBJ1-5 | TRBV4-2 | CASSTKINQPQHF | TGTGCCAGCAGCACCAAAATTAATCAGCCCCAGCATTTT
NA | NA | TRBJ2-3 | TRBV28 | CASSPQLGPTDTQYF | TGTGCCAGCAGTCCTCAACTGGGACCCACAGATACGCAGTATTTT
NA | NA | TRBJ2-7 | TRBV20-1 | CSALGNLGTHQQYF | TGCAGTGCCCTTGGGAACTTGGGCACCCATCAGCAGTACTTC
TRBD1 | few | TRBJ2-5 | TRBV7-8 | CASSPRTGSLETQYF | TGTGCCAGCAGCCCCCGGACAGGGAGTCTTGAGACCCAGTACTTC
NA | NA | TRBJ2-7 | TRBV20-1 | CSARDRDRSYEQYF | TGCAGTGCTAGAGATCGGGACCGCTCCTACGAGCAGTACTTC
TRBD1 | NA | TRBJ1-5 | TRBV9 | CASSVGTGQGVQPQHF | TGTGCCAGCAGCGTAGGTACAGGACAGGGGGTCCAGCCCCAGCATTTT
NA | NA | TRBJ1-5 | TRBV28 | CASSPRQLDQPQHF | TGTGCCAGCAGTCCCCGACAGCTTGATCAGCCCCAGCATTTT
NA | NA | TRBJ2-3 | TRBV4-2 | CASSQVKGDTDTQYF | TGTGCCAGCAGCCAAGTTAAGGGGGATACAGATACGCAGTATTTT
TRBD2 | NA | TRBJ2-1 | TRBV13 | CASSPPSGSQNEQFF | TGTGCCAGCAGCCCACCTAGCGGGAGCCAGAATGAGCAGTTCTTC
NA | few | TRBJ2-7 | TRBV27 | CASSLSAPSYEQYF | TGTGCCAGCAGTTTATCGGCCCCCTCATACGAGCAGTACTTC
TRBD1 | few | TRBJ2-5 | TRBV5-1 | CASSLGPGQGSGETQYF | TGCGCCAGCAGCTTGGGTCCGGGACAGGGATCCGGGGAGACCCAGTACTTC
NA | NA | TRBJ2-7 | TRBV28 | CASSSQDYEQYF | TGTGCCAGCAGTTCCCAGGACTACGAGCAGTACTTC
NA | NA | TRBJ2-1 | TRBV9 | CASSVVPSGEQFF | TGTGCCAGCAGCGTAGTCCCCTCAGGTGAGCAGTTCTTC
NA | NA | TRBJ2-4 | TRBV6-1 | CASTDGGENIRYF | TGTGCCAGCACCGACGGGGGAGAAAACATTCGGTACTTC
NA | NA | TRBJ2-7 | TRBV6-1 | CASSSPISGVGSLYEQYF | TGTGCCAGCAGCTCCCCAATTAGCGGCGTAGGTTCTCTGTACGAGCAGTACTTC
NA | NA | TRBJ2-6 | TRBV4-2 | CASSLETGANVLTF | TGTGCCAGCAGCCTAGAGACTGGGGCCAACGTCCTGACTTTC
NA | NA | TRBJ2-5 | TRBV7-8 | CASSLALLETQYF | TGTGCCAGCAGCTTAGCGTTACTAGAGACCCAGTACTTC
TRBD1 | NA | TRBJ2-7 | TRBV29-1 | CSVEGRGQRSKYEQYF | TGCAGCGTTGAAGGCAGGGGGCAAAGGAGTAAGTACGAGCAGTACTTC
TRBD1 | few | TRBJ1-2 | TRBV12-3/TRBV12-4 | CASSPEGASAGYTF | TGTGCCAGCAGTCCCGAGGGGGCGTCAGCCGGCTACACCTTC